The rows below give T cell receptor beta chains drawn from one sample of a study of breast tumors, draining lymph nodes, adjacent tissues. One entry per CDR3 protein results from TCRdb running MiXCR on the multiplex PCR reads. This sample has about 63,000 distinct CDR3 sequences; 45% to 60% occur once, and the top ten carry roughly a fifth. The sequenced sample was breast tumor tissue. These receptors all come from a female donor with breast cancer. Some clones in this sample may be carry-over from other donors' samples. CDR3s include the opening cysteine and the closing phenylalanine or tryptophan. The D gene is left open where the match is weak. Expanded clones are given a class, and other clones once, few, many or no size at all.

size: many
J: TRBJ2-2
D: TRBD2
V: TRBV2
DNA: TGTGCCAGCAGGGGGACTAGCGGGGGGACCGGGGAGCTGTTTTTT
CDR3: CASRGTSGGTGELFF

size: -
J: TRBJ2-2
D: TRBD1
V: TRBV10-3
DNA: TGTGCCATCAGTGAGTGGGGGACAGCACCCACCGGGGAGCTGTTTTTT
CDR3: CAISEWGTAPTGELFF

size: -
J: TRBJ2-7
D: TRBD2
V: TRBV12-3/TRBV12-4
DNA: TGTGCCAGCAGTTTGATGGGGGGGAGGTACGAGCAGTACTTC
CDR3: CASSLMGGRYEQYF

size: many
J: TRBJ2-7
D: -
V: TRBV18
DNA: TGTGCCAGCTCACCACCTGTGACGGGCAGCTCCTACGAGCAGTACTTC
CDR3: CASSPPVTGSSYEQYF

size: -
J: TRBJ2-7
D: TRBD1
V: TRBV2
DNA: TGTGCCAGCAGGAGACAGGGGGCGCTTGAGCAGTACTTC
CDR3: CASRRQGALEQYF

size: -
J: TRBJ2-5
D: -
V: TRBV19
DNA: TGTGCCAGTAGTGCCGCTGGCATCGAGACCCAGTACTTC
CDR3: CASSAAGIETQYF

size: once
J: TRBJ1-6
D: -
V: TRBV20-1
DNA: TGCAGTGCGAGAGAGAGCTCCTATAATTCACCCCTCCACTTT
CDR3: CSARESSYNSPLHF

size: -
J: TRBJ1-3
D: -
V: TRBV7-9
DNA: TGTGCCAGTAGATTGGAGGTATCTGGAAACACCATATATTTT
CDR3: CASRLEVSGNTIYF

size: -
J: TRBJ2-1
D: -
V: TRBV20-1
DNA: TGCAGTGCGGAGGGACGGTTTTACAATGAGCAGTTCTTC
CDR3: CSAEGRFYNEQFF

size: -
J: TRBJ2-5
D: -
V: TRBV11-2
DNA: TGTGCCAGCAGCTTAGTTTCGACAGGCAACCAAGAGACCCAGTACTTC
CDR3: CASSLVSTGNQETQYF

size: many
J: TRBJ2-5
D: TRBD1
V: TRBV4-3
DNA: TGCGCCAGCAGCCAAGGGACAGGCCAGGAGGAGACCCAGTACTTC
CDR3: CASSQGTGQEETQYF

size: -
J: TRBJ1-6
D: -
V: TRBV6-2/TRBV6-3
DNA: TGTGCCGGCAGTCCCACCGAAAAGACGGGGTCACCCCTCCACTTT
CDR3: CAGSPTEKTGSPLHF

size: many
J: TRBJ1-2
D: -
V: TRBV2
DNA: TGTGCCAGCAGTTCTTACAGGGAGGGATATGGCTACACCTTC
CDR3: CASSSYREGYGYTF

size: -
J: TRBJ2-3
D: -
V: TRBV4-2
DNA: TGTGCCAGCAGCCAAGAGGGGCTAAGGCGGCGGGAACGCACAGATACGCAGTATTTT
CDR3: CASSQEGLRRRERTDTQYF

size: few
J: TRBJ2-1
D: TRBD1
V: TRBV5-8
DNA: TGTGCCAGCAGTACCGGGACAGCCCGATACAATGAGCGGCTCTTC
CDR3: CASSTGTARYNERLF

size: -
J: TRBJ2-7
D: TRBD2
V: TRBV20-1
DNA: TGCAGTGCTATTAGCGGGAGGAACCCCTACGAGCAGTACTTC
CDR3: CSAISGRNPYEQYF

size: -
J: TRBJ1-2
D: -
V: TRBV9
DNA: TGTGCCAGCAGCGTAGGAACAGGCCCTGGAAACACCTTC
CDR3: CASSVGTGPGNTF

size: many
J: TRBJ2-1
D: TRBD1
V: TRBV18
DNA: TGTGCCAGCTCAATCGGACAGGGTATCGCCAATGAGCAGTTCTTC
CDR3: CASSIGQGIANEQFF

size: -
J: TRBJ2-7
D: TRBD2
V: TRBV2
DNA: TGTGCCAGCATGGCTGGGCTAGCGGGGGGGCACGAGCAGTACTTC
CDR3: CASMAGLAGGHEQYF

size: few
J: TRBJ1-5
D: -
V: TRBV3-2
DNA: TGTGCCAACGACAGGGGGGTGACAACCTACGAGCATTTT
CDR3: CANDRGVTTYEHF

size: -
J: TRBJ2-3
D: -
V: TRBV6-4
DNA: TGTGCCAGCAGTGTCGAAACTACTAGCACAGATACGCAGTATTTT
CDR3: CASSVETTSTDTQYF

size: -
J: TRBJ2-5
D: -
V: TRBV7-2
DNA: TGTGCCAGCAGCGAAAATCAGGGGGAGACCCAGTACTTC
CDR3: CASSENQGETQYF

size: -
J: TRBJ1-4
D: TRBD1
V: TRBV2
DNA: TGTGCCAGCAGTGTCAGGAGGGCAGGGGGGAATGAAAAACTGTTTTTT
CDR3: CASSVRRAGGNEKLFF

size: -
J: TRBJ1-6
D: -
V: TRBV7-9
DNA: TGTGCCAGCAGCCAAGATGGGACCGGCAATTCACCCCTCCACTTT
CDR3: CASSQDGTGNSPLHF

size: -
J: TRBJ2-7
D: -
V: TRBV6-2/TRBV6-3
DNA: TGTGCCAGCAGACCTACAGGTGTCTCCTACGAGCAGTACTTC
CDR3: CASRPTGVSYEQYF

size: -
J: TRBJ1-5
D: -
V: TRBV6-2/TRBV6-3
DNA: TGTGCCAGCAGTTACTCGATCAGAAATCAGCCCCAGCATTTT
CDR3: CASSYSIRNQPQHF

size: -
J: TRBJ1-2
D: TRBD1
V: TRBV20-1
DNA: TGCAGTGCTAGAGGGACAGGAGGGGACTACACCTTC
CDR3: CSARGTGGDYTF

size: many
J: TRBJ2-5
D: -
V: TRBV7-2
DNA: TGTGCCAGCAGCATACAGGGTGGCCAAGAGACCCAGTACTTC
CDR3: CASSIQGGQETQYF

size: many
J: TRBJ1-4
D: -
V: TRBV19
DNA: TGTGCCAGTAGTATACAGGGTTCTGGAAAACTGTTTTTT
CDR3: CASSIQGSGKLFF

size: -
J: TRBJ1-4
D: -
V: TRBV9
DNA: TGTGCCAGCAGCGTAGGGGACGCCAATGAAAAACTGTTTTTT
CDR3: CASSVGDANEKLFF

size: many
J: TRBJ1-6
D: -
V: TRBV25-1
DNA: TGTGCCAGCAGTGCTCAGGCTAATAATTCACCCCTCCACTTT
CDR3: CASSAQANNSPLHF

size: once
J: TRBJ1-2
D: TRBD1
V: TRBV2
DNA: TGTGCCAGCAGTTTAACCGGGACAGGGAAAAAGATATCTGGCTACACCTTC
CDR3: CASSLTGTGKKISGYTF

size: many
J: TRBJ2-3
D: -
V: TRBV10-2
DNA: TGCGCCAGTTCGGGGGCCAGTGGGGTTGGAGATACGCAGTATTTT
CDR3: CASSGASGVGDTQYF

size: once
J: TRBJ2-7
D: TRBD1
V: TRBV7-2
DNA: TGTGCCAGCAGCTTACAAGGGGGCAACTACGAGCAGTACTTC
CDR3: CASSLQGGNYEQYF

size: -
J: TRBJ2-1
D: -
V: TRBV7-9
DNA: TGTGCCAGCAGATCCGACTGGGGTACTACCTACAATGAGCAGTTCTTC
CDR3: CASRSDWGTTYNEQFF

size: few
J: TRBJ2-7
D: -
V: TRBV6-6
DNA: TGTGCCAGCATACAGGGTGGTGTTGACGAGCAGTACTTC
CDR3: CASIQGGVDEQYF

size: -
J: TRBJ2-1
D: TRBD2
V: TRBV7-8
DNA: TGTGCCAGCAGCCTCGGGACTAGCGGGGTCCGTGAGCAGTTCTTC
CDR3: CASSLGTSGVREQFF

size: -
J: TRBJ1-5
D: -
V: TRBV6-2/TRBV6-3
DNA: TGTGCCAGCCGGAACGGGAGGGGTCAGCCCCAGCATTTT
CDR3: CASRNGRGQPQHF

size: -
J: TRBJ1-4
D: -
V: TRBV29-1
DNA: -
CDR3: CSVGGGNSPLHFGNGTGEKLFF

size: few
J: TRBJ2-5
D: -
V: TRBV7-9
DNA: TGTGCCAGCAGCCCCCGGGACTCCCAAGAGACCCAGTACTTC
CDR3: CASSPRDSQETQYF

size: -
J: TRBJ2-1
D: TRBD1
V: TRBV9
DNA: TGTGCCAGCAGGGGGGACAGCTACAATGAGCAGTTCTTC
CDR3: CASRGDSYNEQFF

size: -
J: TRBJ1-6
D: -
V: TRBV6-1
DNA: TGTGCCAGCAGTGAAGGGACCTCCAGTCGGTCACCCCTCCACTTT
CDR3: CASSEGTSSRSPLHF

size: -
J: TRBJ1-2
D: -
V: TRBV5-8
DNA: TGTGCCAGCACCAAGAATGGAAGAGGCTATGGCTACACCTTC
CDR3: CASTKNGRGYGYTF

size: many
J: TRBJ2-1
D: TRBD1
V: TRBV6-6
DNA: TGTGCCAGCAGTTACTCGCAGGGGGCGCTGAATGAGCAGTTCTTC
CDR3: CASSYSQGALNEQFF

size: once
J: TRBJ1-5
D: -
V: TRBV19
DNA: TGTGCCAGTACCCGGGCCACATATAGCAATCAGCCCCAGCATTTT
CDR3: CASTRATYSNQPQHF

size: many
J: TRBJ2-7
D: TRBD1
V: TRBV3-1
DNA: TGTGCCAGCAGCCCCACCGGGACAGGGGACCACGAGCAGTACTTC
CDR3: CASSPTGTGDHEQYF

size: -
J: TRBJ1-6
D: -
V: TRBV10-3
DNA: TGTGCCATCAGTGAGAACAATTCACCCCTCCACTTT
CDR3: CAISENNSPLHF

size: once
J: TRBJ1-4
D: -
V: TRBV5-1
DNA: TGCGCCAGCAGCCGCCATGGGGAAGGTGAAAAACTGTTTTTT
CDR3: CASSRHGEGEKLFF

size: -
J: TRBJ2-7
D: TRBD1
V: TRBV20-1
DNA: TGCAGTGCTAGACTGTGGGACAGGGGTCTGGGCTACGAGCAGTACTTC
CDR3: CSARLWDRGLGYEQYF

size: -
J: TRBJ1-5
D: -
V: TRBV20-1
DNA: TGCAGTGCTAGAGATAGGGGTAATGGCAATCAGCCCCAGCATTTT
CDR3: CSARDRGNGNQPQHF

size: many
J: TRBJ1-2
D: -
V: TRBV6-5
DNA: TGTGCCAGCAGTCACTCGTGGAACAGGGAAGGATCGAGTGGCTACACCTTC
CDR3: CASSHSWNREGSSGYTF

size: -
J: TRBJ1-3
D: -
V: TRBV24-1
DNA: TGTGCCACCCAAAGGGACGGCGGAAACACCATATATTTT
CDR3: CATQRDGGNTIYF

size: -
J: TRBJ2-5
D: -
V: TRBV19
DNA: TGTGCCAGTAGTTCCTACTCGGGGGACCAAGAGACCCAGTACTTC
CDR3: CASSSYSGDQETQYF

size: -
J: TRBJ1-2
D: -
V: TRBV2
DNA: TGTGCCAGCAGGGCCGGGGCCGGCCACTATGGCTACACCTTC
CDR3: CASRAGAGHYGYTF

size: -
J: TRBJ2-3
D: TRBD2
V: TRBV7-6
DNA: TGTGCTAGTAGCGGGGGGATCACAGATACGCAGTATTTT
CDR3: CASSGGITDTQYF

size: -
J: TRBJ2-5
D: TRBD2
V: TRBV10-3
DNA: TGTGCCATCAGTGAGTCGACTAGCGGGACAGGTGGAGAGACCCAGTACTTC
CDR3: CAISESTSGTGGETQYF

size: -
J: TRBJ2-7
D: -
V: TRBV7-8
DNA: TGTGCCAGCAACTCGCTTATAAGCGGACCGGACGAGCAGTACTTC
CDR3: CASNSLISGPDEQYF